This TCR beta chain comes out of a study of beta chain features in type 1 diabetes. Points from the study as a whole: When Type 1 diabetes patients were examined, their TCRB CDR3s proved moderately but significantly shorter in all four CD4+ subsets. Using cDNA template may skew counts toward highly expressing activated cells.

The sequenced template was cDNA made from the entire isolated RNA. Produced via immunoSEQ multiplex PCR; TCRdb's table is partial and in-frame only. The sample comprises over 300,000 clones, over 7% of which are singletons, and over 0.95% rests with the top ten. Deletions cut 1 base from V and 2 bases from J, with 11 bases between. The CDR3 contains 15 residues. CDR1 is SNHLY, CDR2 FYNNEI, per germline. Via the markers CD45RO/CCR7/CD25/CD127/CD95/CD27, stem cell-like memory, regulatory, central memory and naive CD4+ cells were sorted. About this clone: What it binds is not known.

The sequence came from a man aged 30 to 39 with type 1 diabetes. V usage is TRBV2 and J usage is TRBJ1-2, with D maybe TRBD1 (6 bases). Input material: central memory CD4+ T cells from blood. In nucleotides, the CDR3 is TGTGCCAGCAGTGAAGGAGGGACATCAAACTATGGCTACACCTTC. Translation: CASSEGGTSNYGYTF.